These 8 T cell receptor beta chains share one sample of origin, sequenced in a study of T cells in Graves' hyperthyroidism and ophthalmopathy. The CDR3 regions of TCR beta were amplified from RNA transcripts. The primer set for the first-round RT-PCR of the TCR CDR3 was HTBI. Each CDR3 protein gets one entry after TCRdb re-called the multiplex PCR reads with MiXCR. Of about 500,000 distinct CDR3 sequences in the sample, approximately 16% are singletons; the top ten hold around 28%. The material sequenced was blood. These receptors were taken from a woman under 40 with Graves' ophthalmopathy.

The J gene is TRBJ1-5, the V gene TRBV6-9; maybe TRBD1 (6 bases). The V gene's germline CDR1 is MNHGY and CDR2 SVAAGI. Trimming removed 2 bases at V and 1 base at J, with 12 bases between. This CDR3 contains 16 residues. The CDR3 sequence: CASSYDQGLSNQPQHF. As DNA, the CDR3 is TGTGCCAGCAGTTATGATCAGGGGTTGAGCAATCAGCCCCAGCATTTT.

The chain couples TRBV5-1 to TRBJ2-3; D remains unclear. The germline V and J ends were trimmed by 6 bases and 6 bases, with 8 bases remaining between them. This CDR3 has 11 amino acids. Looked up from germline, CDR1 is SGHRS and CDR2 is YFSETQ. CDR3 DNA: TGCGCCAGCAAAGTGGGCGATACGCAGTATTTT. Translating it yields CASKVGDTQYF.

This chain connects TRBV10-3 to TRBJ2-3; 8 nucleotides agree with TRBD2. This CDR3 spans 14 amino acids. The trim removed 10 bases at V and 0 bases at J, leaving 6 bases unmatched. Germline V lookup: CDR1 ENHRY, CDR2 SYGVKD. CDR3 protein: CATQLAESTDTQYF. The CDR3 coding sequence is TGTGCCACACAACTAGCGGAAAGCACAGATACGCAGTATTTT.

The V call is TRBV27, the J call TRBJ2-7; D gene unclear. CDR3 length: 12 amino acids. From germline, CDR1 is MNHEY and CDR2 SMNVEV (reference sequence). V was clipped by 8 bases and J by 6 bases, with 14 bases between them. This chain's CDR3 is CASGISPGEQYF. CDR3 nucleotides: TGTGCCAGCGGAATCTCTCCGGGCGAGCAGTACTTC.

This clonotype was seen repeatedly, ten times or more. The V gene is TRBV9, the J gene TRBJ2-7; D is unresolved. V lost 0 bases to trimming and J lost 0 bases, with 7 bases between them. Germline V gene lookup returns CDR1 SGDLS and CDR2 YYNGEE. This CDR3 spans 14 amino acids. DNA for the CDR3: TGTGCCAGCAGCGTAGCCCGGAGCTCCTACGAGCAGTACTTC. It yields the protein CASSVARSSYEQYF.

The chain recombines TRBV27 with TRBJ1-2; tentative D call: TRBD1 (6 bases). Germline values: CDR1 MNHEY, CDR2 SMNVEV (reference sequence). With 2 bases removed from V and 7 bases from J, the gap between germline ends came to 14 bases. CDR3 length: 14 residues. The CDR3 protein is CASSLRGGLGGYTF. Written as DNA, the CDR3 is TGTGCCAGCAGTTTACGCGGGGGGCTAGGTGGCTACACCTTC.

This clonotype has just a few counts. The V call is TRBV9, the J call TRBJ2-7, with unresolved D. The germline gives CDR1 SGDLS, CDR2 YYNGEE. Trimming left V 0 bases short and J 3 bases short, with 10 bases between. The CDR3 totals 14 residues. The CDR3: CASSVVGNGYEQYF. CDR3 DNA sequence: TGTGCCAGCAGCGTAGTGGGGAATGGCTACGAGCAGTACTTC.

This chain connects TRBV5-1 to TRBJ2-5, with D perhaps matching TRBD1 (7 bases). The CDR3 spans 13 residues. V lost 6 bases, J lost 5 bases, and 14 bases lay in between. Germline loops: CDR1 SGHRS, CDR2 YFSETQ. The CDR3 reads CASTEGARETQYF. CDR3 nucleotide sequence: TGCGCCAGCACGGAGGGGGCTCGGGAGACCCAGTACTTC.